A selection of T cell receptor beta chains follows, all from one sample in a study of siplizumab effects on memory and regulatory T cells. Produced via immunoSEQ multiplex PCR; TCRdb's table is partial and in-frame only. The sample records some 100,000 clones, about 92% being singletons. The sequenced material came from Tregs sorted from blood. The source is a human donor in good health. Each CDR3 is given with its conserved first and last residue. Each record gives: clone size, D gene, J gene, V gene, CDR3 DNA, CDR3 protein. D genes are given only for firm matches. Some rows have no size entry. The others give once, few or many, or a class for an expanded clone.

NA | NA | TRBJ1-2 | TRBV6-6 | TGTGCCAGCAGTACCGGGACATTCTATGGCTACACCTTC | CASSTGTFYGYTF
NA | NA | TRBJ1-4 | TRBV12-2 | TGTGCAAGTCGCTTAAGGTCAGGGGGAGAAAAACTGTTTTTT | CASRLRSGGEKLFF
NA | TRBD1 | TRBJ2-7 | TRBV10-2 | TGCGCCAGCACCGGACAGGGTTACTCCTACGAGCAGTACTTC | CASTGQGYSYEQYF
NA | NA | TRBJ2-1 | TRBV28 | TGTGCCAGCAGTTCACGCCCTCAGGTTGAGCAGTTCTTC | CASSSRPQVEQFF
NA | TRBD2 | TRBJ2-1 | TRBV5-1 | TGCGCCAGCAGCTTATCACGGTGGAGGCTAGCGGGCACCTACAATGAGCAGTTCTTC | CASSLSRWRLAGTYNEQFF
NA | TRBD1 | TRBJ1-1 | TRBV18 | TGTGCCAGCTCACCACCGAACAGGGGGCATGCTTACACTGAAGCTTTCTTT | CASSPPNRGHAYTEAFF
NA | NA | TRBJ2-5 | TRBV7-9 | TGTGCCAGCAGCTTAGCAAGGGCGGTTGGAGAGACCCAGTACTTC | CASSLARAVGETQYF
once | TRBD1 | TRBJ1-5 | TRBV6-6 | TGTGCCAGCAGTTACGCCGACAGGGGCGGTCAGCCCCAGCATTTT | CASSYADRGGQPQHF
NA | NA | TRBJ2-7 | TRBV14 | TGTGCCAGCAGCCAAGATCACGTCAGGGACACCTACGAGCAGTACTTC | CASSQDHVRDTYEQYF
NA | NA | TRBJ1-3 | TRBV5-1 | TGCGCCAGCAGCTTACTAACAGGTGAACCCTCTGGAAACACCATATATTTT | CASSLLTGEPSGNTIYF
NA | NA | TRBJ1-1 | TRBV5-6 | TGTGCCAGCAGCAATCGTTGGGGTGAAGCTTTCTTT | CASSNRWGEAFF
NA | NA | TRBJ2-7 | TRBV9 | TGTGCCAGCAGCGCGGGAGACTACGAGCAGTACTTC | CASSAGDYEQYF
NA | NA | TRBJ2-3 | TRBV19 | TGTGCCAGTAGTACCCCCGGGGGCACAGATACGCAGTATTTT | CASSTPGGTDTQYF
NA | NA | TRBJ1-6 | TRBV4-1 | TGCGCCAGCAGCCAAGCGAGTATGCTCCTCTATAATTCACCCCTCCACTTT | CASSQASMLLYNSPLHF
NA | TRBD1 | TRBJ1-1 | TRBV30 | TGTGCCTGGAGTAAAACAGGGGTCACTGAAGCTTTCTTT | CAWSKTGVTEAFF
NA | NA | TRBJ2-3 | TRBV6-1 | TGTGCCAGCACAAAAGGGTACACAGATACGCAGTATTTT | CASTKGYTDTQYF